The clone carrying this T cell receptor (beta chain) has just one count. These data belong to a study of blood T cell repertoires in COVID-19. About the research overall: Spain, Italy and the United States supplied samples that represented acute and convalescent COVID-19.

Per the original methods: Amplifying reference gene primers gave estimates of nucleated cell counts. Some clones are missing from TCRdb's copy, which holds only in-frame ones; the method was immunoSEQ multiplex PCR. V, J and clone size derive from that table, while D and trimming were established from the DNA sequence. The sample comprises about 80,000 clones, about 78% of which are singletons, and about a sixth rests with the top ten. The CDR3 runs 12 residues. J lost 5 bases, V lost 3 bases, and 1 base had no gene match. Germline V gene lookup returns CDR1 GTSNPN and CDR2 SVGIG (reference sequence).

The J gene is TRBJ2-3, the V gene TRBV30; TRBD2 aligns across 8 bases. What was sequenced was peripheral blood. The receptor was derived from a human donor in a cohort sampled during active COVID-19. The CDR3 spells CAWSAGGDTQYF. The CDR3, as DNA: TGTGCCTGGAGCGCGGGGGGAGATACGCAGTATTTT.